The 17 T cell receptor beta chains given below trace back to one sample, sequenced in a study of blood T cell repertoires in COVID-19. TCRdb's table, derived via immunoSEQ multiplex PCR, lists solely in-frame clones and lacks some. The table lists over 100,000 clones, around nine tenths of them singletons, with approximately 4.7% in the top ten. The sequenced sample consisted of peripheral blood. These TCRs come from a man aged 35 to 55 with acute or convalescent COVID-19.

The chain recombines TRBV19 with TRBJ1-1; D gene uncertain. V lost 2 bases, J lost 4 bases, and 8 bases lay in between. The germline V gene has CDR1 LNHDA and CDR2 SQIVND (reference sequence). CDR3 length equals 13 residues. The CDR3 reads CASSISGFTEAFF. As DNA, the CDR3 is TGTGCCAGTAGTATAAGTGGCTTCACTGAAGCTTTCTTT.

This clone was seen once. The genes are TRBV10-2 and TRBJ2-7; 10 positions match TRBD1. This CDR3 has 15 residues. Germline CDR1 WSHSY, CDR2 SAAADI. The V and J ends lost 2 bases and 6 bases, in that order; junction bases with no gene match: 7. In DNA form, the CDR3 reads TGCGCCAGCAGTGAGGGGAGACAGGGGGCCGGCGAGCAGTACTTC. It codes for CASSEGRQGAGEQYF.

The chain carries TRBV6-6 and TRBJ2-7; D possibly corresponds to TRBD2 (6 bases). Trimming took off 8 bases at V and 3 bases at J, with 17 bases between the two ends. From germline, CDR1 is MNHNY and CDR2 SVGAGI (reference sequence). The CDR3 has 14 residues. The CDR3 region has the DNA TGTGCCAGCCAAACGCGGGGCTTCGGCTACGAGCAGTACTTC. It codes for CASQTRGFGYEQYF.

The J gene is TRBJ1-2, the V gene TRBV2; 12 bases are shared with TRBD1. The V segment lost 5 bases and the J segment 5 bases; nucleotides outside the gene matches: 3. Germline-derived CDR1 and CDR2 are SNHLY and FYNNEI. This CDR3 contains 14 residues. This CDR3 reads CASSSGQGAYGYTF. The CDR3 DNA sequence: TGTGCCAGCAGTTCGGGACAGGGGGCTTATGGCTACACCTTC. Based on the CDR3 plus reference TRBV2 and TRBJ1-2, the full variable domain is EPEVTQTPSHQVTQMGQEVILRCVPISNHLYFYWYRQILGQKVEFLVSFYNNEISEKSEIFDDQFSVERPDGSNFTLKIRSTKLEDSAMYFCASSSGQGAYGYTFGSGTRLTVV.

The rearrangement uses TRBV30 and TRBJ2-4; 9 bases are shared with TRBD1. This CDR3 has 12 amino acids. Germline values: CDR1 GTSNPN, CDR2 SVGIG (reference sequence). The V segment lost 5 bases and the J segment 9 bases; nucleotides outside the gene matches: 5. In DNA, the CDR3 is TGTGCCTGGGGACAGGGGTACGGCATTCAGTACTTC. Its protein product is CAWGQGYGIQYF.

V is TRBV29-1 and J is TRBJ2-7; TRBD2 aligns across 9 bases. Trimming cost V 5 bases and J 6 bases; bases outside gene matches: 5. This CDR3 is built from 12 residues. Germline lookup yields CDR1 SQVTM and CDR2 ANQGSEA. DNA for the CDR3: TGCAGCGTTCTGAGCGGGAGGTTCGAGCAGTACTTC. Its translation is CSVLSGRFEQYF.

V and J are TRBV3-1 (or the pseudogene TRBV3-2) and TRBJ1-2; D is unclear. This CDR3 has 15 residues. V lost 0 bases to trimming and J lost 8 bases, with 16 bases between them. CDR1 LGHDT and CDR2 YNNKEL come from the germline V gene (reference sequence). DNA for the CDR3: TGTGCCAGCAGCCAAGAACCCTCGGGGAAGGAGGGCTACACCTTC. It is translated as CASSQEPSGKEGYTF.

J is TRBJ1-4 and V is TRBV19; the D gene is possibly TRBD1 (5 bases). The CDR3 is 14 amino acids. CDR1 and CDR2 from the germline V gene are LNHDA and SQIVND (reference sequence). The V end was cut by 3 bases, the J end by 13 bases, with 18 bases between. CDR3 sequence reads: CASSINSSFQGLFF. Here the CDR3 DNA reads TGTGCCAGTAGTATCAATAGTTCATTTCAGGGACTGTTTTTT.

The chain is built from TRBV5-8 and TRBJ1-4; maybe TRBD1 (5 bases). Trimming removed 1 base from V and 8 bases from J, with 21 bases in between. CDR1 is SGHTS and CDR2 is YDEGEE in the germline V gene. This CDR3 contains 17 residues. The CDR3 spells CASSLLTQWGQTEKLFF. In DNA, the CDR3 is TGTGCCAGCAGCTTGCTGACCCAATGGGGCCAGACGGAAAAACTGTTTTTT. Full variable domain (remainder filled in from reference TRBV5-8 and TRBJ1-4): EAGVTQSPTHLIKTRGQQATLRCSPISGHTSVYWYQQALGLGLQFLLWYDEGEERNRGNFPPRFSGRQFPNYSSELNVNALELEDSALYLCASSLLTQWGQTEKLFFGSGTQLSVL.

The genes are TRBV24-1 and TRBJ2-7, with D uncertain. Looked up from germline, CDR1 is KGHDR and CDR2 is SFDVKD. V lost 4 bases to trimming and J lost 2 bases, with 8 bases between them. The CDR3 consists of 13 residues. The CDR3 DNA follows: TGTGCCACCAGTGACTCTCTAGCCTACGAGCAGTACTTC. Its protein product is CATSDSLAYEQYF.

The chain carries TRBV5-6 and TRBJ1-5, with 7 bases aligning to TRBD1. The germline gives CDR1 SGHDT, CDR2 YYEEEE. The CDR3 contains 14 residues. Germline trimming cut 0 bases from V and 5 bases from J; bases unmatched to any gene: 2. The CDR3 protein is CASSLGGQYQPQHF. The DNA of the CDR3 is TGTGCCAGCAGCTTGGGGGGACAGTATCAGCCCCAGCATTTT.

The chain employs TRBV11-3 and TRBJ2-5, with D perhaps TRBD1 (5 bases). Trimming removed 1 base from V and 7 bases from J, with 10 bases in between. CDR1 and CDR2 from the germline V gene are SGHNT and YENEEA. This CDR3 region has 13 residues. The CDR3 DNA reads TGTGCCAGCAGCTTAGGTCGTCAGGGGACCCAGTACTTC. Translated: CASSLGRQGTQYF.

CDR3 protein: CASSSRTESNTEAFF. For the CDR3, the DNA is TGCGCCAGCAGTTCTAGGACAGAGTCGAACACTGAAGCTTTCTTT. The genes are TRBV5-1 and TRBJ1-1; perhaps TRBD1 as D (6 bases). This CDR3 comprises 15 residues. Trimming removed 5 bases at V and 1 base at J, with 15 bases between. CDR1 and CDR2 (germline): SGHRS, YFSETQ.

The gene calls are TRBV9 and TRBJ2-7; D perhaps matches TRBD1 (5 bases). Trimming pared 4 bases from V and 5 bases from J, leaving 7 bases between. From germline, CDR1 is SGDLS and CDR2 YYNGEE. The CDR3 runs 11 residues. The CDR3 is CASSPGNEQYF. CDR3 in DNA: TGTGCCAGCAGCCCAGGGAACGAGCAGTACTTC.

This sequence joins TRBV25-1 and TRBJ2-3; a weak D match, TRBD2 (5 bases). This CDR3 has 14 residues. The V and J ends lost 7 bases and 2 bases respectively, with 13 bases between them. Germline V lookup: CDR1 MGHDK, CDR2 SYGVNS. The CDR3 region has the DNA TGTGCCAGCAAGTTGGGGAGTTACACAGATACGCAGTATTTT. It codes for CASKLGSYTDTQYF.

The gene calls are TRBV27 and TRBJ1-4; 7 bases align to TRBD1. This CDR3 has 14 residues. The V and J ends lost 7 bases and 8 bases, in that order; junction bases with no gene match: 10. CDR1 and CDR2 from the germline V gene are MNHEY and SMNVEV (reference sequence). Here the CDR3 DNA reads TGTGCCAGCACCAAACAGGGGAGCGGAGAAAAACTGTTTTTT. Translation gives CASTKQGSGEKLFF.

The rearrangement joins TRBV6-5 to TRBJ1-2, with 10 bases fitting TRBD1. This CDR3 is 15 amino acids long. Germline V gene sequence: CDR1 MNHEY, CDR2 SVGAGI. V shed 6 bases and J 2 bases; nucleotides not matched to a gene: 6. The CDR3 is CASSHRDRGNYGYTF. In DNA form, the CDR3 reads TGTGCCAGCAGCCACCGGGACAGGGGAAACTATGGCTACACCTTC.